This is a list of T cell receptor beta chains from one sample in a study of T-cell memory formation after mild COVID-19. MiXCR was run by TCRdb on the 5' RACE reads, yielding one entry per CDR3 protein. In the table there are 210,000 or so distinct CDR3 sequences, more than 9% of which are singletons. Input material: PBMCs or a T cell subset sorted from them (not recorded which). These receptors all stem from a man aged 18-30 years who had mild COVID-19 (a few samples of this study predate the infection). Cell type and time point are not known. Both conserved end residues are part of each CDR3. A D gene is named only where the DNA matches it firmly. Size values are once, few and many counts, or a class for expanded clones, and some rows have none.

size: .
length: 16
J: TRBJ2-5
D: .
V: TRBV14
CDR3: CASSQAGRTFQETQYF

size: .
length: 15
J: TRBJ2-1
D: .
V: TRBV9
CDR3: CASSPHTLRGNEQFF

size: .
length: 16
J: TRBJ2-5
D: .
V: TRBV6-5
CDR3: CASSIGGELYQETQYF

size: .
length: 13
J: TRBJ2-3
D: .
V: TRBV7-2
CDR3: CASLPVGTDTQYF

size: .
length: 15
J: TRBJ2-2
D: .
V: TRBV18
CDR3: CASSPLGGPGGELFF

size: few
length: 12
J: TRBJ2-2
D: .
V: TRBV7-2
CDR3: CASSFEGGELFF

size: many
length: 11
J: TRBJ2-3
D: .
V: TRBV2
CDR3: CASSVADTQYF

size: .
length: 17
J: TRBJ2-1
D: TRBD2
V: TRBV7-3
CDR3: CASSERASGGPYNEQFF

size: few
length: 14
J: TRBJ2-3
D: TRBD1
V: TRBV7-2
CDR3: CASSLQGARETQYF

size: few
length: 18
J: TRBJ2-6
D: .
V: TRBV28
CDR3: CASSLSIFEVLGANVLTF

size: .
length: 13
J: TRBJ2-2
D: .
V: TRBV6-5
CDR3: CASTNGVTGELFF

size: .
length: 14
J: TRBJ2-1
D: .
V: TRBV20-1
CDR3: CSARTPSSYNEQFF

size: few
length: 16
J: TRBJ1-4
D: .
V: TRBV11-2
CDR3: CASSPGELRRNEKLFF

size: .
length: 15
J: TRBJ1-1
D: TRBD1
V: TRBV12-3/TRBV12-4
CDR3: CASSSWTGMNTEAFF

size: .
length: 15
J: TRBJ1-5
D: .
V: TRBV7-2
CDR3: CASSLWGRSNQPQHF

size: .
length: 16
J: TRBJ1-5
D: TRBD1
V: TRBV5-1
CDR3: CASSLDGDRVGQPQHF

size: .
length: 17
J: TRBJ2-6
D: TRBD1
V: TRBV7-2
CDR3: CASSSFLQGAGANVLTF

size: .
length: 14
J: TRBJ2-7
D: .
V: TRBV30
CDR3: CAWSHPGGHWEQYF

size: many
length: 13
J: TRBJ2-1
D: .
V: TRBV5-1
CDR3: CASSLSSYNEQFF

size: few
length: 14
J: TRBJ1-1
D: .
V: TRBV23-1
CDR3: CASSTAGVNTEAFF

size: .
length: 14
J: TRBJ2-3
D: TRBD2
V: TRBV23-1
CDR3: CASTPAGGTDTQYF

size: few
length: 17
J: TRBJ2-5
D: TRBD2
V: TRBV27
CDR3: CASSLWASGGVEETQYF

size: many
length: 12
J: TRBJ2-7
D: .
V: TRBV7-2
CDR3: CASSLRGNEQYF

size: few
length: 15
J: TRBJ2-5
D: TRBD1
V: TRBV7-8
CDR3: CASSTGQGSQETQYF

size: few
length: 13
J: TRBJ1-3
D: TRBD1
V: TRBV5-1
CDR3: CASSGDRQNTIYF

size: .
length: 14
J: TRBJ1-1
D: .
V: TRBV6-5
CDR3: CASSRNTGLTEAFF

size: .
length: 16
J: TRBJ2-1
D: .
V: TRBV6-2/TRBV6-3
CDR3: CASSYFSRAAHNEQFF

size: few
length: 17
J: TRBJ2-5
D: .
V: TRBV20-1
CDR3: CSARGQVAAQFQETQYF

size: .
length: 11
J: TRBJ2-3
D: TRBD2
V: TRBV20-1
CDR3: CSESGEDTQYF

size: .
length: 13
J: TRBJ1-2
D: .
V: TRBV20-1
CDR3: CSARSSRDGGYTF

size: few
length: 16
J: TRBJ2-5
D: TRBD2
V: TRBV7-2
CDR3: CASSPSLAGGPETQYF

size: many
length: 15
J: TRBJ2-7
D: .
V: TRBV5-1
CDR3: CASSPRVGPTYEQYF

size: few
length: 16
J: TRBJ2-5
D: .
V: TRBV4-1
CDR3: CASSHEVGGPQETQYF

size: few
length: 16
J: TRBJ2-1
D: TRBD1
V: TRBV20-1
CDR3: CSARDRVRGSVNEQFF

size: few
length: 17
J: TRBJ2-3
D: TRBD1
V: TRBV7-9
CDR3: CASSPSKPGQGAGTQYF

size: .
length: 15
J: TRBJ2-1
D: TRBD2
V: TRBV5-1
CDR3: CASSLGPGGADEQFF

size: .
length: 15
J: TRBJ2-6
D: .
V: TRBV7-6
CDR3: CASSLGGRGANVLTF

size: .
length: 12
J: TRBJ2-2
D: .
V: TRBV27
CDR3: CASRGYAGELFF

size: .
length: 16
J: TRBJ1-6
D: TRBD1
V: TRBV18
CDR3: CASSPGSTGANSPLHF

size: many
length: 16
J: TRBJ2-3
D: TRBD1
V: TRBV5-1
CDR3: CASSPYRQGESDTQYF

size: few
length: 15
J: TRBJ2-3
D: .
V: TRBV20-1
CDR3: CSAPKGLLGGRTQYF

size: many
length: 15
J: TRBJ2-5
D: .
V: TRBV9
CDR3: CASSVGGRVEETQYF

size: many
length: 14
J: TRBJ2-4
D: .
V: TRBV12-3/TRBV12-4
CDR3: CASSLWDAKNIQYF

size: .
length: 14
J: TRBJ1-5
D: TRBD1
V: TRBV5-5
CDR3: CASRTGPLNQPQHF

size: few
length: 16
J: TRBJ2-5
D: TRBD2
V: TRBV7-3
CDR3: CASSLGPLAGLETQYF